These T cell receptor beta chains were read from a single sample in a study of resident and recirculating memory T cells in vitiligo. Method: immunoSEQ multiplex PCR; TCRdb's copy keeps in-frame clones and lacks some. The table shows roughly 42,000 clones, with around nine tenths occurring only once. Sequencing was done on a sample of blood. The origin of the receptors is a male donor with vitiligo. The CDR3 runs from the conserved cysteine through the conserved F or W. The D gene is left open where the match is weak. The size of a clone is reported for some rows only, either as once, few or many, or as a class for expanded clones.

abundance	v_gene	j_gene	d_gene	CDR3aa	CDR3nt
.	TRBV19	TRBJ2-5	TRBD1	CASSTGQRKTQYF	TGTGCCAGTAGCACGGGACAGCGAAAGACCCAGTACTTC
.	TRBV7-6	TRBJ2-7	TRBD2	CASSPYLSGGRLSYEQYF	TGTGCCAGCAGCCCATACCTTAGCGGGGGCCGTCTCTCCTACGAGCAGTACTTC
.	TRBV2	TRBJ2-3	.	CASSEGSTDTQYF	TGTGCCAGCAGTGAGGGCAGCACAGATACGCAGTATTTT
.	TRBV9	TRBJ2-3	TRBD1	CASSVYRGAKDTQYF	TGTGCCAGCAGCGTCTACAGGGGGGCGAAAGATACGCAGTATTTT
.	TRBV19	TRBJ2-7	.	CASSDSPGAYEQYF	TGTGCCAGTAGTGATAGTCCCGGGGCCTACGAGCAGTACTTC
.	TRBV25-1	TRBJ1-4	.	CASSVGARNNEKLFF	TGTGCCAGCAGTGTAGGGGCACGGAACAATGAAAAACTGTTTTTT
once	TRBV7-3	TRBJ1-2	.	CASSLAGTTTGYTF	TGTGCCAGCAGCTTAGCCGGGACAACCACCGGCTACACCTTC
.	TRBV7-9	TRBJ1-2	TRBD1	CASSRTGDYGYTF	TGTGCCAGCAGTCGGACAGGGGACTATGGCTACACCTTC
.	TRBV6-5	TRBJ2-1	TRBD2	CASSYRGGAANEQFF	TGTGCCAGCAGTTACCGCGGGGGGGCTGCCAATGAGCAGTTCTTC
once	TRBV5-1	TRBJ2-3	.	CASRAGLGPRTDTQYF	TGCGCCAGCAGGGCGGGGTTGGGTCCCCGCACAGATACGCAGTATTTT
.	TRBV9	TRBJ1-2	.	CASRRGVDGYTF	TGTGCCAGCCGCCGGGGAGTCGATGGCTACACCTTC
.	TRBV6-5	TRBJ2-7	.	CASSYSSLGSSYEQYF	TGTGCCAGCAGTTACTCGAGTTTGGGGAGCTCCTACGAGCAGTACTTC
.	TRBV11-1	TRBJ1-1	.	CASSLEAMTEVHVGTEAFF	TGTGCCAGCAGCTTAGAGGCTATGACAGAGGTCCACGTCGGCACTGAAGCTTTCTTT
.	TRBV6-5	TRBJ2-7	.	CASSYAQGLYEQYF	TGTGCCAGCAGTTACGCCCAGGGCCTCTACGAGCAGTACTTC
.	TRBV5-4	TRBJ2-5	TRBD2	CASSFTRTRYTPEKQTQYF	TGTGCCAGCAGCTTTACTCGGACTAGGTATACCCCGGAGAAACAGACCCAGTACTTC
.	TRBV21-1	TRBJ2-7	.	CASSKTVSYEQYF	TGTGCCAGCAGCAAGACAGTATCCTACGAGCAGTACTTC
.	TRBV19	TRBJ2-5	TRBD2	CASKGLAGAEETQYF	TGTGCCAGTAAGGGACTAGCGGGAGCTGAAGAGACCCAGTACTTC
.	TRBV2	TRBJ1-5	TRBD1	CASSEANRGQPQHF	TGTGCCAGCAGTGAAGCAAACAGGGGTCAGCCCCAGCATTTT
.	TRBV18	TRBJ2-7	TRBD2	CASSPSGGFYEQYF	TGTGCCAGCTCGCCTAGCGGGGGTTTCTACGAGCAGTACTTC
.	TRBV19	TRBJ2-3	.	CASSILGGSQYF	TGTGCCAGTAGTATACTGGGGGGATCCCAGTATTTT
.	TRBV11-2	TRBJ1-4	.	CASSEKGGNLAKLFF	TGTGCCAGCAGCGAGAAGGGGGGGAATCTCGCAAAACTGTTTTTT
.	TRBV6-5	TRBJ1-4	.	CASRHGGAEIEKLFF	TGTGCCAGCAGACATGGAGGAGCGGAGATTGAAAAACTGTTTTTT
once	TRBV18	TRBJ2-2	.	CASSPYSGDTGELFF	TGTGCCAGCTCACCGTATTCCGGGGACACCGGGGAGCTGTTTTTT
.	TRBV9	TRBJ1-1	.	CASSPWGQGNTEAFF	TGTGCCAGCAGCCCCTGGGGGCAGGGGAACACTGAAGCTTTCTTT
.	TRBV5-4	TRBJ2-3	TRBD1	CASSAQEGTGVSTQYF	TGTGCCAGCAGCGCCCAGGAGGGGACAGGAGTTTCTACGCAGTATTTT
.	TRBV7-9	TRBJ2-3	.	CASSLFERPLDTQYF	TGTGCCAGCAGCTTATTCGAGAGGCCATTAGATACGCAGTATTTT
.	TRBV19	TRBJ1-3	.	CASSMMSSGNTIYF	TGTGCCAGTAGTATGATGAGTTCTGGAAACACCATATATTTT
once	TRBV4-3	TRBJ1-1	.	CASSRASNTEAFF	TGCGCCAGCAGCCGGGCCTCGAACACTGAAGCTTTCTTT
.	TRBV4-1	TRBJ2-2	TRBD1	CASSQNRGRTGELFF	TGCGCCAGCAGCCAAAACAGGGGGCGCACCGGGGAGCTGTTTTTT
.	TRBV2	TRBJ2-7	TRBD2	CASSEKRGLTYEQYF	TGTGCCAGCAGTGAAAAGCGGGGACTAACCTACGAGCAGTACTTC
.	TRBV29-1	TRBJ2-2	.	CSVGLGARAGELFF	TGCAGCGTTGGCCTAGGGGCCAGGGCCGGGGAGCTGTTTTTT
.	TRBV12-5	TRBJ1-2	.	CASGSRNYGYTF	TGTGCTAGTGGATCCCGTAATTATGGCTACACCTTC
.	TRBV5-1	TRBJ2-3	.	CASSLAGTDTQYF	TGCGCCAGCAGCTTGGCGGGCACAGATACGCAGTATTTT
.	TRBV18	TRBJ1-2	.	CASSQEVRGTDYGYTF	TGTGCCAGCTCTCAGGAGGTACGGGGTACGGACTATGGCTACACCTTC
.	TRBV15	TRBJ2-1	TRBD1	CATSSPGTGLNEQFF	TGTGCCACCAGCAGTCCCGGGACAGGGTTGAATGAGCAGTTCTTC
once	TRBV5-1	TRBJ1-5	.	CASSLVPGGAGNQPQHF	TGCGCCAGCAGCTTGGTTCCGGGGGGCGCGGGCAATCAGCCCCAGCATTTT
.	TRBV9	TRBJ1-3	.	CASSVDGTGGNTIYF	TGTGCCAGCAGCGTAGATGGAACAGGTGGAAACACCATATATTTT
.	TRBV6-1	TRBJ1-5	.	CASSEGRGYSNQPQHF	TGTGCCAGCAGTGAAGGGCGGGGCTATAGCAATCAGCCCCAGCATTTT
.	TRBV7-2	TRBJ2-4	TRBD1	CASSRDRGNIQYF	TGTGCCAGCAGCCGGGACAGGGGGAACATTCAGTACTTC
.	TRBV12-2	TRBJ2-3	.	CASRKFCAGGRRDTQYF	TGTGCAAGTCGCAAGTTTTGTGCGGGGGGCAGGAGAGATACGCAGTATTTT
.	TRBV7-9	TRBJ2-7	TRBD1	CASTATGVVYEQYF	TGTGCCAGCACTGCGACAGGGGTTGTCTACGAGCAGTACTTC
.	TRBV6-6	TRBJ2-5	.	CASGNLGAGETQYF	TGTGCCAGCGGGAATTTGGGGGCCGGAGAGACCCAGTACTTC
.	TRBV5-4	TRBJ2-2	.	CASSLAQSRNTGELFF	TGTGCCAGCAGCTTGGCTCAAAGTAGGAACACCGGGGAGCTGTTTTTT
.	TRBV7-2	TRBJ1-1	TRBD1	CASSLGQGNTEAFF	TGTGCCAGCAGCTTGGGACAGGGGAACACTGAAGCTTTCTTT
once	TRBV5-4	TRBJ2-1	.	CASSPADFRNNEQFF	TGTGCCAGCAGCCCGGCTGACTTCCGCAACAATGAGCAGTTCTTC